The subject of this entry is one TCR beta chain. Its antigen is unknown. Additional DNA sequences in this sample encode the identical CDR3. The source of the sample is a study of T cell responses to AZD1222 COVID-19 vaccine. The method was immunoSEQ multiplex PCR; TCRdb's version includes in-frame clones alone and lacks a portion of them. The table includes around 100,000 clones, roughly 90% detected once. V dropped 4 bases and J dropped 4 bases, with 12 bases sitting between them. CDR1 and CDR2 (germline): SGHRS, YFSETQ. The CDR3 totals 14 residues. The study's findings and limits: Recipients of two AZD1222 doses showed rising Spike-specific TCR breadth and depth. Regions left unmutated in variants are reportedly the target of nearly half of spike-specific TCRs. Repertoire collection took place solely once the T cell response had peaked. White British donors predominated, females outnumbered males, and clonal diversity was possibly underestimated.

The chain is built from TRBV5-1 and TRBJ1-5, with a possible D match to TRBD1 (5 bases). The receptor's source is an adult in good health. The sequencing here drew on peripheral blood, taken on day 0 of AZD1222 vaccination. Written as DNA, the CDR3 is TGCGCCAGCAGCCCTGGGACTGGAAATCAGCCCCAGCATTTT. This encodes CASSPGTGNQPQHF.